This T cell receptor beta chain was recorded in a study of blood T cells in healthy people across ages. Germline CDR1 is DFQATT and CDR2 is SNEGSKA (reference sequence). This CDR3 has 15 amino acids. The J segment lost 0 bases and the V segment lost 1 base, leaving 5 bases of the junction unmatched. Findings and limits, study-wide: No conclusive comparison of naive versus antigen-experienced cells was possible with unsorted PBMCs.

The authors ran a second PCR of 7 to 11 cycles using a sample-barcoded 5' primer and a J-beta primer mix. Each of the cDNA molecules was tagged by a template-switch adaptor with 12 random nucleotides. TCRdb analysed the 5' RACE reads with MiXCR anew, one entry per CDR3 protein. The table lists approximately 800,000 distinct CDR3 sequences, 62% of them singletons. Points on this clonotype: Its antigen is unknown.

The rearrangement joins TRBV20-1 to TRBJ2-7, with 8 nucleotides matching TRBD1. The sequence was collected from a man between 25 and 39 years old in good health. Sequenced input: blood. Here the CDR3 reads CSARAGTGNSYEQYF. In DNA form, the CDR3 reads TGCAGTGCTAGAGCCGGGACAGGTAACTCCTACGAGCAGTACTTC.